Listed below are T cell receptor beta chains from one sample, sequenced in a study of blood T cell repertoires in COVID-19. TCRdb's table, derived via immunoSEQ multiplex PCR, lists solely in-frame clones and lacks some. The table records about 240,000 clones, approximately 84% of them present only once. Sequencing used PBMCs or T cells enriched from blood (not recorded which). The receptor set was obtained from a woman in her 40s with acute COVID-19. Both conserved end residues are trimmed from each CDR3.

cdr3_length,v_call,j_call,cdr3_aa
14,TRBV11-2,TRBJ1-3,ASSSSDRGSGNTIY
11,TRBV6-5,TRBJ2-1,ASSPTTYNEQF
15,TRBV9,TRBJ2-5,ASSVDTSGGLQETQY
13,TRBV13,TRBJ2-3,ASSLGRGAEDTQY
14,TRBV7-6,TRBJ2-2,ASSLGFSGSSGELF
16,TRBV29-1,TRBJ2-3,SVHRMATGGPSTDTQY
9,TRBV27,TRBJ2-1,ASTSYNEQF
14,TRBV29-1,TRBJ2-7,SVTEGLAGVLDEQY
12,TRBV10-3,TRBJ2-7,AITPGTSGSQQY
17,TRBV10-3,TRBJ2-3,AISESIRPSGRGTDTQY
13,TRBV5-6,TRBJ1-4,ASSRDRGLREKLF
17,TRBV15,TRBJ1-5,ATSKNTGQGGYSNQPQH
11,TRBV5-1,TRBJ1-2,ASSFYGDHGYT
15,TRBV19,TRBJ1-5,ASSIPGGTGRRQPQH
14,TRBV11-3,TRBJ2-4,ASSSGQGSLKNIQY
13,TRBV11-2,TRBJ1-2,ASSSPRRSNYGYT
14,TRBV6-5,TRBJ1-4,ASSSGQPLINEKLF
11,TRBV11-2,TRBJ2-1,ASSLPNYNEQF
13,TRBV19,TRBJ2-2,ASSRTGGNGGELF
12,TRBV6-5,TRBJ2-4,ASRRGTGKNIQY
13,TRBV11-3,TRBJ1-1,ASSWETGMNTEAF
9,TRBV9,TRBJ2-7,ASSLEDEQY
10,TRBV11-3,TRBJ2-5,ASSGPQETQY
10,TRBV7-9,TRBJ1-3,ASSLQGNTIY
14,TRBV10-3,TRBJ2-3,AISEIAGRLLDTQY
10,TRBV2,TRBJ2-7,ASSRDFYEQY
10,TRBV29-1,TRBJ1-2,SVEDGKYGYT
13,TRBV19,TRBJ2-7,ASSIEASGRVEQY
12,TRBV10-3,TRBJ1-2,AIKETENYYGYT
9,TRBV27,TRBJ2-7,ASRTGYEQY
13,TRBV19,TRBJ1-2,ASSILGQINYGYT
12,TRBV7-9,TRBJ2-7,ASSFQSVAYEQY
14,TRBV19,TRBJ2-5,ASSLDRGLGEETQY
15,TRBV5-4,TRBJ2-3,ASSSAGLAGGDDTQY
11,TRBV12-3/TRBV12-4,TRBJ2-3,ASTRDRTDTQY
14,TRBV2,TRBJ1-4,ASSDAETGLHEKLF
12,TRBV24-1,TRBJ2-1,ATSGAGGGNEQF
12,TRBV19,TRBJ2-7,ASTPRTGGYEQY
19,TRBV27,TRBJ2-1,ASSLIFPGLAGARVRNEQF
14,TRBV5-1,TRBJ2-7,ASSLGGGADSYEQY
11,TRBV15,TRBJ2-7,ATSRGRGDEQY